The following is a T cell receptor (beta chain) sequence with its context. Its antigen is still unknown. The CDR3 is 13 amino acids. Germline-derived CDR1 and CDR2 are ENHRY and SYGVKD. Trimming stripped 0 bases from V and 5 bases from J, with 7 bases between. TCRdb keeps only in-frame clones here, not all; method: immunoSEQ multiplex PCR. The repertoire holds over 400,000 clones, with 80% to 95% as singletons. Treatment here: some 20 received Ad26.COV2.S at low or high dose, single or two shots; about 5 received placebo; per-sample allocation not given. After the first vaccine or placebo injection, samples were drawn on day 63. Vaccine was an Ad26 vector expressing Wuhan-strain SARS-CoV-2 spike. This entry is derived from a study of Ad26.COV2.S vaccination and SARS-CoV-2 variants. Study information: Intramuscular Ad26.COV2.S doses were given once or twice, 56 days apart. General study results and limits: Higher spike-specific TCR breadth was found in vaccine recipients than in placebo recipients.

The sample here was peripheral blood, taken in a trial of Ad26.COV2.S vaccine versus placebo. The chain joins TRBV10-3 to TRBJ1-1; D unclear. The sequence derives from a person between 18 and 65 years old who received the Ad26.COV2.S COVID-19 vaccine or a placebo. The CDR3 sequence is CAISESRETEAFF. As DNA, the CDR3 is TGTGCCATCAGTGAGTCGAGGGAAACTGAAGCTTTCTTT.